This TCR beta chain was identified in a study of PD-1 blockade in classical Hodgkin lymphoma. The study's findings and limits: In newly diagnosed patients, baseline TCR diversity was reportedly below that of healthy donors.

Stated time point: cycle 4 day 1 (C4D1), after more than five weeks of nivolumab. After autologous stem cell transplantation all patients relapsed, and prior brentuximab vedotin exposure differed between cohorts. Germline lookup yields CDR1 SGHDN and CDR2 FVKESK. The germline V and J ends were trimmed by 6 bases and 4 bases, with 8 bases remaining between them. The CDR3 contains 12 residues. As for this clone: Antigen specificity is unknown.

Using immunoSEQ multiplex PCR, the repertoire was profiled, and TCRdb retains in-frame clones only, with some absent. The repertoire holds thousands of clones, with roughly 80% as singletons. Sequences were derived from peripheral blood mononuclear cells (PBMCs), sampled before the fourth cycle of nivolumab. The chain recombines TRBV14 with TRBJ2-3, with unresolved D. This sequence was found in a human donor with classical Hodgkin lymphoma. The CDR3 loop reads CASSLYSDTQYF. The CDR3 nucleotides are TGTGCCAGCAGTCTATATTCAGATACGCAGTATTTT.